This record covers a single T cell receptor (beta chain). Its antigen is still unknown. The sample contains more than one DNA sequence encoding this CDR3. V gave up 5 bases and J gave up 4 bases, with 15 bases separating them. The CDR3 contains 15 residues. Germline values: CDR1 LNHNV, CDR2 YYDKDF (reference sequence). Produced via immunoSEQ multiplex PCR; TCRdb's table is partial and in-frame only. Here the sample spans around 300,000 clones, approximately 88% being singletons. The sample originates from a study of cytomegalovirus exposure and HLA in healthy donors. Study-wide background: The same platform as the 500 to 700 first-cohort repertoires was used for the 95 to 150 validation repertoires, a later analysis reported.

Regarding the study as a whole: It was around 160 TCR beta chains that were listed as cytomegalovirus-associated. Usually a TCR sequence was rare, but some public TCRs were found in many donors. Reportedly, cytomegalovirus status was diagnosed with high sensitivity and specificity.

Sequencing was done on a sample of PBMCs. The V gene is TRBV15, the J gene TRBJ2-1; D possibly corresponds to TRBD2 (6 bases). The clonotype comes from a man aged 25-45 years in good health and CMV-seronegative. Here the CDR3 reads CATSRLAGPYNEQFF. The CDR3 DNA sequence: TGTGCCACCAGCCGTCTGGCGGGGCCATACAATGAGCAGTTCTTC.